The entry that follows covers one T cell receptor beta chain sequence. TCRdb's table, derived via immunoSEQ multiplex PCR, lists solely in-frame clones and lacks some. Of about 20,000 clones listed, just under 75% are singletons. The sample is drawn from a study of regulatory dendritic cells for organ transplantation. The germline gives CDR1 SGHRS, CDR2 YFSETQ. Trimming cost V 6 bases and J 5 bases, with 12 bases left between them. The CDR3 extends over 13 amino acids. The J gene is TRBJ2-1, the V gene TRBV5-1; D unclear. The sequenced sample was memory CD4+ T cells from blood. This sample's subset: CD45RO+ memory T cells. This TCR was sampled from a human donor in good health. CDR3 sequence (DNA): TGCGCCAGCATGTCTTCTGACAACAATGAGCAGTTCTTC. Translation gives CASMSSDNNEQFF.